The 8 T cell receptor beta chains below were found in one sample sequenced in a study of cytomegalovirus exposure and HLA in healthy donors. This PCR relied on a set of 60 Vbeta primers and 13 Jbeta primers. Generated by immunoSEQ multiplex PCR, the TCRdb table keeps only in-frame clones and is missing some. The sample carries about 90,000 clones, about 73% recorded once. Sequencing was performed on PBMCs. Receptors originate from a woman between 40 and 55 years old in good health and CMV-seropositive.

The CDR3 DNA reads TGTGCCAGCAGCCCGAGGGGGGGCCCTGTCTACACCTTC. This translates into CASSPRGGPVYTF. The chain uses TRBV6-6 and TRBJ1-2; D might be TRBD1 (6 bases). CDR3 length: 13 amino acids. Germline V gives CDR1 MNHNY, CDR2 SVGAGI (reference sequence). V shed 6 bases and J shed 10 bases, with 18 bases lying between them.

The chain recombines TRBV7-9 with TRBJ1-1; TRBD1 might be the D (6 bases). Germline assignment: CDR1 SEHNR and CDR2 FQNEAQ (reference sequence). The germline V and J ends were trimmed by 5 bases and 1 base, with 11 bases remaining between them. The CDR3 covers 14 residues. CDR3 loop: CASSLRTENTEAFF. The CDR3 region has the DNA TGTGCCAGCAGCCTGCGGACAGAGAACACTGAAGCTTTCTTT.

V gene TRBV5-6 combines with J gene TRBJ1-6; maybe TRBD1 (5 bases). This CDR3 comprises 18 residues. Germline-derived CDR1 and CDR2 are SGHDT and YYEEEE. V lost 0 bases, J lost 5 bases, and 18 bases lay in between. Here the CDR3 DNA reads TGTGCCAGCAGCTTGGGTTCGGCTGGGGCGCTAAATAATTCACCCCTCCACTTT. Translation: CASSLGSAGALNNSPLHF.

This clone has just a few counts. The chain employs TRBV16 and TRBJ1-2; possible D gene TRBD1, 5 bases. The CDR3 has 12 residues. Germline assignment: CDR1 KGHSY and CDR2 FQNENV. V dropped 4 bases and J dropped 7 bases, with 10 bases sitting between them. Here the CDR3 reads CASSPNGGGYTF. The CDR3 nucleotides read TGTGCCAGCAGCCCTAACGGGGGTGGCTACACCTTC.

CDR3 residues: CASSLETDNEQFF. The CDR3 nucleotides read TGTGCCAGCAGCTTGGAGACAGATAATGAGCAGTTCTTC. This chain links TRBV13 with TRBJ2-1, with a tentative D call TRBD1 (5 bases). Trimming stripped 3 bases from V and 7 bases from J, with 10 bases between. Germline values: CDR1 PRHDT, CDR2 FYEKMQ (reference sequence). The CDR3 has 13 amino acids.

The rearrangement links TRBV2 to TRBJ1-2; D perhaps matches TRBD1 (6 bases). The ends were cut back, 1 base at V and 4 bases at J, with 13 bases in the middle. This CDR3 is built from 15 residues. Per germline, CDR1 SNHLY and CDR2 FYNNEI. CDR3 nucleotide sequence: TGTGCCAGCAGTGAAGACAGGGTGGGTGCCTATGGCTACACCTTC. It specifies CASSEDRVGAYGYTF.

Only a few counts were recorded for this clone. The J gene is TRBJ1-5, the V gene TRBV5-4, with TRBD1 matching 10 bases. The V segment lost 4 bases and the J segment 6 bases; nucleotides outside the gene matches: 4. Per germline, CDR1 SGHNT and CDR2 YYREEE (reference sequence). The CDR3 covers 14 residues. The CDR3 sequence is CASSPGQGFQPQHF. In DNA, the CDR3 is TGTGCCAGCAGCCCGGGACAGGGGTTTCAGCCCCAGCATTTT.

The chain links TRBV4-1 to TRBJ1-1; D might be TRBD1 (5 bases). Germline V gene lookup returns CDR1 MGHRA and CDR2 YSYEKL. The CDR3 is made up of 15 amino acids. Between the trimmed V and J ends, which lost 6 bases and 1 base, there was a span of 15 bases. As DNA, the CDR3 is TGCGCCAGCAGTTCCACGGTAGGGGCGAACACTGAAGCTTTCTTT. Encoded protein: CASSSTVGANTEAFF.